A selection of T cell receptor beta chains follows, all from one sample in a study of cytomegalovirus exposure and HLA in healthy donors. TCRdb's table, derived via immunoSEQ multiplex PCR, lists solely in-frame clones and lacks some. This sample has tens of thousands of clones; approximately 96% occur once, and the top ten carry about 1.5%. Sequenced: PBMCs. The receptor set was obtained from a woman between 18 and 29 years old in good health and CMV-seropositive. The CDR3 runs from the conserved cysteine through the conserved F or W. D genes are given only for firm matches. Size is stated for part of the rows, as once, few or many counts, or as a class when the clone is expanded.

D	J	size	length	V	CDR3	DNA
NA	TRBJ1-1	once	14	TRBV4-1	CASSQGRRINEAFF	TGCGCCAGCAGCCAAGGGCGCAGGATTAATGAAGCTTTCTTT
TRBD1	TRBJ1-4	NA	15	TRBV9	CASSPRTGGDEKLFF	TGTGCCAGCAGCCCGAGGACAGGGGGCGATGAAAAACTGTTTTTT
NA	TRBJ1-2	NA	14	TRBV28	CASRTGGDGDGYTF	TGTGCCAGCCGAACGGGGGGCGACGGCGATGGCTACACCTTC
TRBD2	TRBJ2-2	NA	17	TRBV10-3	CAISEGTSGANTGELFF	TGTGCCATCAGTGAGGGGACTAGCGGAGCGAACACCGGGGAGCTGTTTTTT
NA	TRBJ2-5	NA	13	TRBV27	CASRPGSQETQYF	TGTGCCAGCAGACCGGGATCCCAAGAGACCCAGTACTTC
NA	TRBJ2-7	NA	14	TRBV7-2	CASRIGVAPSEQYF	TGTGCCAGCAGGATCGGGGTAGCCCCGTCCGAGCAGTACTTC
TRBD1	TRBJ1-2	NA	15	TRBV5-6	CASSVYRDRVYGYTF	TGTGCCAGCAGCGTTTACCGGGACAGGGTCTATGGCTACACCTTC
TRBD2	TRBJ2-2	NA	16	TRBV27	CASSSGTSPDTGELFF	TGTGCCAGCAGCTCCGGGACTAGCCCCGACACCGGGGAGCTGTTTTTT
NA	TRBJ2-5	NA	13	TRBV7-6	CASSLFRGETQYF	TGTGCCAGCAGCTTATTCAGGGGAGAGACCCAGTACTTC
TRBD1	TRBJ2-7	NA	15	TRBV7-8	CASSLRDRTSYEQYF	TGTGCCAGCAGCTTAAGGGACAGGACATCCTACGAGCAGTACTTC
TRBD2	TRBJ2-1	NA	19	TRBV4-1	CASSQDLTSGRPPYNEQFF	TGCGCCAGCAGCCAAGATCTGACTAGCGGGAGACCCCCCTACAATGAGCAGTTCTTC
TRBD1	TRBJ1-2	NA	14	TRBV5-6	CASQGTGGDYGYTF	TGTGCCAGCCAGGGGACAGGGGGCGACTATGGCTACACCTTC
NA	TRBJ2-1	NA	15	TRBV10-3	CAIRGVGTGNNEQFF	TGTGCCATCAGGGGAGTCGGTACGGGCAACAATGAGCAGTTCTTC
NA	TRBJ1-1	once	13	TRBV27	CASSLNRETEAFF	TGTGCCAGCAGTTTAAATCGGGAGACTGAAGCTTTCTTT
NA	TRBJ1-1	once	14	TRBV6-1	CASSEWAGNTEAFF	TGTGCCAGCAGTGAATGGGCCGGGAACACTGAAGCTTTCTTT
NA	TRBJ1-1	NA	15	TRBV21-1	CAGLSPGIENTEAFF	TGTGCCGGCTTAAGCCCGGGTATTGAGAACACTGAAGCTTTCTTT
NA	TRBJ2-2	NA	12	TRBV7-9	CASRQGTGELFF	TGTGCCAGCAGACAGGGTACCGGGGAGCTGTTTTTT
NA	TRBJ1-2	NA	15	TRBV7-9	CASSLAGAGDYGYTF	TGTGCCAGCAGCTTAGCGGGGGCAGGGGACTATGGCTACACCTTC
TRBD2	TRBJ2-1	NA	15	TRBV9	CASSVTAGANNEQFF	TGTGCCAGCAGCGTAACCGCGGGAGCGAACAATGAGCAGTTCTTC
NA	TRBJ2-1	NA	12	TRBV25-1	CASAFGNNEQFF	TGTGCCAGCGCCTTCGGGAACAATGAGCAGTTCTTC
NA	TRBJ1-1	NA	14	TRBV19	CASSTDRLNTEAFF	TGTGCCAGTAGTACCGACAGACTTAACACTGAAGCTTTCTTT
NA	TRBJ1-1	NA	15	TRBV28	CASTTGGRGNTEAFF	TGTGCCAGCACCACTGGCGGGAGAGGGAACACTGAAGCTTTCTTT
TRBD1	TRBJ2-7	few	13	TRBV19	CASSTGTDNKQYF	TGTGCCAGTAGTACCGGGACAGACAACAAGCAGTACTTC
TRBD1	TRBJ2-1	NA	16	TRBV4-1	CASSQGGRGRINEQFF	TGCGCCAGCAGCCAAGGCGGCAGGGGGAGAATCAATGAGCAGTTCTTC
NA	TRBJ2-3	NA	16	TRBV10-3	CAIRGSDRRGTDTQYF	TGTGCCATCAGAGGATCAGACAGGCGGGGCACAGATACGCAGTATTTT
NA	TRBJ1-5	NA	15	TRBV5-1	CASSLAAGANQPQHF	TGCGCCAGCAGCTTGGCGGCAGGGGCAAATCAGCCCCAGCATTTT
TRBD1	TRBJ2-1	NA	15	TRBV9	CASSLLGQGRNEQFF	TGTGCCAGCAGCCTACTGGGACAGGGAAGGAATGAGCAGTTCTTC
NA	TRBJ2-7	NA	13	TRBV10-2	CASSVAELREQYF	TGCGCCAGCAGTGTCGCCGAGCTTCGCGAGCAGTACTTC
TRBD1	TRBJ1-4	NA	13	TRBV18	CASSRGTGEKLFF	TGTGCCAGCTCACGGGGGACAGGGGAAAAACTGTTTTTT
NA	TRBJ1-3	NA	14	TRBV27	CASRGLGSGNTIYF	TGTGCCAGCCGAGGACTGGGCTCTGGAAACACCATATATTTT
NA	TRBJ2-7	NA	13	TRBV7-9	CASSLDSYHEQYF	TGTGCCAGCAGCCTCGACAGTTACCACGAGCAGTACTTC
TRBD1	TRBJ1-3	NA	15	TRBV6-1	CASSAYRGSGNTIYF	TGTGCCAGCAGCGCTTACAGGGGCTCTGGAAACACCATATATTTT
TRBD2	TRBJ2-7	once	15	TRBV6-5	CASSYQAGVSYEQYF	TGTGCCAGCAGTTACCAAGCGGGAGTTTCCTACGAGCAGTACTTC
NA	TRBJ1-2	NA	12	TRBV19	CASSITGGGYTF	TGTGCCAGTAGTATAACGGGGGGCGGCTACACCTTC